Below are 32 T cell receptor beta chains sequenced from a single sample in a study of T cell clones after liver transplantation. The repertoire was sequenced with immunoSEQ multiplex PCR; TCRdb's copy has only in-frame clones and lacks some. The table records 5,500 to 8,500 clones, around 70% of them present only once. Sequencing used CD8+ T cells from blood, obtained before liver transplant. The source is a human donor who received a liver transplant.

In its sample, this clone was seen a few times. CDR3 in amino acids: CASRKVGQGNTDTQYF. The CDR3 DNA follows: TGTGCCAGCAGAAAAGTGGGACAGGGTAACACAGATACGCAGTATTTT. The chain links TRBV7-2 to TRBJ2-3; 9 bases fit TRBD1. This CDR3 is built from 16 residues. Germline V CDR1 and CDR2: SGHTA, FQGNSA. V lost 6 bases to trimming and J lost 2 bases; unmatched junction nucleotides: 9.

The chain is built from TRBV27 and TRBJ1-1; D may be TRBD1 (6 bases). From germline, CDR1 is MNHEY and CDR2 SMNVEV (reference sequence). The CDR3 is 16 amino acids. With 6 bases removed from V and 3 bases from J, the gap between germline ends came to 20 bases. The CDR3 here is CASSHWSGGMDTEAFF. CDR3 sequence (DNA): TGTGCCAGCAGCCACTGGTCGGGGGGCATGGACACTGAAGCTTTCTTT.

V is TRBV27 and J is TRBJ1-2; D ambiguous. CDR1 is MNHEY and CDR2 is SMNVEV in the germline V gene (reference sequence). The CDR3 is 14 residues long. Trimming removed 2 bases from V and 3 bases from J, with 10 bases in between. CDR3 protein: CASSLTIGDYGYTF. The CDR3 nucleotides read TGTGCCAGCAGTTTAACCATCGGTGACTATGGCTACACCTTC.

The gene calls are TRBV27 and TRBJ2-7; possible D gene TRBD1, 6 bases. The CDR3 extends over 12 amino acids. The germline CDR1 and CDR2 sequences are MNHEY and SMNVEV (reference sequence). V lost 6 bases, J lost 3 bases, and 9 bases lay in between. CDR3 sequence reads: CASRSDSYEQYV. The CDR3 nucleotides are TGTGCCAGCAGATCGGACAGCTACGAGCAGTACGTC.

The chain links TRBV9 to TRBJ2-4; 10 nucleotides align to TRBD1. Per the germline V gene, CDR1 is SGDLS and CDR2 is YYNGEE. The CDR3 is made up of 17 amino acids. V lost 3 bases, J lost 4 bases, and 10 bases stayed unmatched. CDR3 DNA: TGTGCCAGCAGCGGCGGGGGACAGGGGATTGAGAAAAACATTCAGTACTTC. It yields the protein CASSGGGQGIEKNIQYF.

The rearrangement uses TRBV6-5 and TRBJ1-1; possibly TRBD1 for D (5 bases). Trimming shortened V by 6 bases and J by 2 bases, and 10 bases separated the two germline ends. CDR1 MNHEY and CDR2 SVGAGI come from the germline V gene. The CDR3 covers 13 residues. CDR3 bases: TGTGCCAGCAGCACGACAGATAACACTGAAGCTTTCTTT. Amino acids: CASSTTDNTEAFF.

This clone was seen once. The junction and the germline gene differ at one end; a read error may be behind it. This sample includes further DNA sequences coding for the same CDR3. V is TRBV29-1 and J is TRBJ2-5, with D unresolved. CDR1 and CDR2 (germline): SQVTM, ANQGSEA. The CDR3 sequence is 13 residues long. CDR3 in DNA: TGCAGCGTTGATCGGCAGGCCCAAGAGACTCAGTACTTC. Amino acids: CSVDRQAQETQYF. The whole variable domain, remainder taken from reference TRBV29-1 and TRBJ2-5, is SAVISQKPSRDICQRGTSLTIQCQVDSQVTMMFWYRQQPGQSLTLIATANQGSEATYESGFVIDKFPISRPNLTFSTLTVSNMSPEDSSIYLCSVDRQAQETQYFGPGTRLLVL.

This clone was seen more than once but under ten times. The CDR3: CASSGWQVDEQFF. The CDR3 bases are TGTGCCAGCAGTGGGTGGCAGGTAGATGAGCAGTTCTTC. The chain couples TRBV2 to TRBJ2-1, with unresolved D. The germline CDR1 and CDR2 sequences are SNHLY and FYNNEI. This CDR3 spans 13 amino acids. V dropped 4 bases and J dropped 8 bases, with 12 bases sitting between them.

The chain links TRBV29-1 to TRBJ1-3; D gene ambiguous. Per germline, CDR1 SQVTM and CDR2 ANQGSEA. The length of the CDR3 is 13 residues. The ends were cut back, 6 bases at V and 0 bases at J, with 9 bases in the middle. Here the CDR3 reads CSVVARSGNTIYF. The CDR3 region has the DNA TGCAGCGTCGTTGCCCGCTCTGGAAACACCATATATTTT.

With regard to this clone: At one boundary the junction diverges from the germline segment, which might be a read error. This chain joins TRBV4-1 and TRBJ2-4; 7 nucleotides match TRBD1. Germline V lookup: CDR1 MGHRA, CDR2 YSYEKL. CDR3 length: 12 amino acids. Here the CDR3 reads CASSLDRAIQYF. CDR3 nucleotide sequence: TGTGCCAGCTCTTTAGACAGGGCCATTCAGTACTTC.

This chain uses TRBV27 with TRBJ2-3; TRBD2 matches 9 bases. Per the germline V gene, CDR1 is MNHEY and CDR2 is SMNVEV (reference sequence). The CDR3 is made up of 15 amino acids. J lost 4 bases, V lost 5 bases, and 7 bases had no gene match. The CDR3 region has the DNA TGTGCCAGCAGTCCCTATAGCGGGGGCGCAGATACGCAGTATTTT. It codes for CASSPYSGGADTQYF.

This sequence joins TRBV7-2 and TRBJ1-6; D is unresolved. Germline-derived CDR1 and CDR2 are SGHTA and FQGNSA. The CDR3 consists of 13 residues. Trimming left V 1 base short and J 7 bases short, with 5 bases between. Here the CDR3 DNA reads TGTGCCAGCAGCTTAGAACTGAATTCACCCCTCCACTTT. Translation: CASSLELNSPLHF.

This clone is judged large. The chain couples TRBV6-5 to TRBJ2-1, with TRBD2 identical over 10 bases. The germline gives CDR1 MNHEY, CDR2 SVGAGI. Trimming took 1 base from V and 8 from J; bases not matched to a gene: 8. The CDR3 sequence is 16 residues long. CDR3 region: CASSYYPSGSFDEQFF. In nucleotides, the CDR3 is TGTGCCAGCAGTTACTACCCTAGCGGGAGTTTCGATGAGCAGTTCTTC.

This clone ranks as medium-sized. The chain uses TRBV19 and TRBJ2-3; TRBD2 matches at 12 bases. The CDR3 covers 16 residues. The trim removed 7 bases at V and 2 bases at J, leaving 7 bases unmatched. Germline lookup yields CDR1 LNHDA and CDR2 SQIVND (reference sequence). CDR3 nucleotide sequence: TGTGCCAGTACCCCACTAGCGGGGGGCCCCACAGATACGCAGTATTTT. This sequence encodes CASTPLAGGPTDTQYF.

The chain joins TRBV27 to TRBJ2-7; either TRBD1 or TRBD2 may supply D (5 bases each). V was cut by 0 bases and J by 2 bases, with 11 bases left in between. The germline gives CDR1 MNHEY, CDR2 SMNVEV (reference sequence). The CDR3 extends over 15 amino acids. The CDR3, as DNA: TGTGCCAGCAGTTTATCCTCCGGGGCCCCCTACGAGCAGTACGTC. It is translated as CASSLSSGAPYEQYV.

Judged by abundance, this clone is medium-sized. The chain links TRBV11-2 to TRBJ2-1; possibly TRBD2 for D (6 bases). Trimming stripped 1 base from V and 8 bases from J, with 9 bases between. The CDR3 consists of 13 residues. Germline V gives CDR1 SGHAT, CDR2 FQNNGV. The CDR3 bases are TGTGCCAGCAGCTTAGTTGGAGGGTATGAGCAGTTCTTC. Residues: CASSLVGGYEQFF.

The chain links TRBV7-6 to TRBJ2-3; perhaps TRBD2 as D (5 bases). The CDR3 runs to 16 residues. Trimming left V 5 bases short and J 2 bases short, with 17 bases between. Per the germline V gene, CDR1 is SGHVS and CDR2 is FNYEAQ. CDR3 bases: TGTGCCAGCAGCATAAACCCGGACTTTTCCACAGATACGCAGTATTTT. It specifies CASSINPDFSTDTQYF. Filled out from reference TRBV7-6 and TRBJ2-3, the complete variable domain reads GAGVSQSPRYKVTKRGQDVALRCDPISGHVSLYWYRQALGQGPEFLTYFNYEAQQDKSGLPNDRFSAERPEGSISTLTIQRTEQRDSAMYRCASSINPDFSTDTQYFGPGTRLTVL.

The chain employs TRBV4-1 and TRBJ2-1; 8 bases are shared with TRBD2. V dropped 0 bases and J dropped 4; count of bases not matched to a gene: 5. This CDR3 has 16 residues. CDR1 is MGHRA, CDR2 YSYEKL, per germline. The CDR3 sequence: CASSQEFGGGYNEQFF. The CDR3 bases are TGCGCCAGCAGCCAAGAATTCGGCGGGGGGTACAATGAGCAGTTCTTC.

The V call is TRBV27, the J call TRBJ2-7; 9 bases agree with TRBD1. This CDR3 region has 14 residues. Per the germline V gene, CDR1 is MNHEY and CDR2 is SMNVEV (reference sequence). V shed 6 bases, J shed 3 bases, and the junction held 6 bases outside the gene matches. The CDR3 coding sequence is TGTGCCAGCAGCTCCGGGACAGGGCTCTACGAGCAGTACTTC. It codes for CASSSGTGLYEQYF.

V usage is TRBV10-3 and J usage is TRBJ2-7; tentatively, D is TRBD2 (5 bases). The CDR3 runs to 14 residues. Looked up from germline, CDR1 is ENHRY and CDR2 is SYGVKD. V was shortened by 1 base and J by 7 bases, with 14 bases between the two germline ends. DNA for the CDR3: TGTGCCATCAGTGAGTTGGCCGCGGGTGGGGAGCAGTACTTC. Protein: CAISELAAGGEQYF.

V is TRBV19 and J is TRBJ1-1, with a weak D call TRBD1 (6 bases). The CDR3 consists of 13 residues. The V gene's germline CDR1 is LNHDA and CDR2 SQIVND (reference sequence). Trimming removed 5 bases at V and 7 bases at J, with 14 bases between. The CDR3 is CASSPQGSLEAFF. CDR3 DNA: TGTGCCAGTAGTCCACAGGGATCCCTTGAAGCTTTCTTT.

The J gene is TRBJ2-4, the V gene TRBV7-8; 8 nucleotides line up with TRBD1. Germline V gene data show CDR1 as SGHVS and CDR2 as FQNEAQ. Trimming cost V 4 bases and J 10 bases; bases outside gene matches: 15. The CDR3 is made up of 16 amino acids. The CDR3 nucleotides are TGTGCCAGCAGCTCAATCCCTACCCAGGGGGCAGAAATTCAGTACTTC. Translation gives CASSSIPTQGAEIQYF.

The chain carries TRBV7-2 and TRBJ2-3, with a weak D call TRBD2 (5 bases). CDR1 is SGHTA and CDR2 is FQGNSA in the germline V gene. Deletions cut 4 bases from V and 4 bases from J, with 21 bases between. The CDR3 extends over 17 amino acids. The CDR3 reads CASSSNPAGRVSDTQYF. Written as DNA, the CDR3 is TGTGCCAGCAGCTCTAACCCGGCGGGTCGGGTTTCAGATACGCAGTATTTT.

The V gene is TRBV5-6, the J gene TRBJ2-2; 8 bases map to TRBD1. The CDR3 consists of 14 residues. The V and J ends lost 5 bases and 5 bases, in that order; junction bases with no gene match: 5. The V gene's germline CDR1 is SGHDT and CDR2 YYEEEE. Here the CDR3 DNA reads TGTGCCAGCAGGACAGGGGCGAGGACCGGGGAGCTGTTTTTT. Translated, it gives CASRTGARTGELFF.

This CDR3 reads CASSGGKGIIANEQFF. For the CDR3, the DNA is TGTGCCAGCAGCGGGGGGAAAGGTATCATCGCCAATGAGCAGTTCTTC. J is TRBJ2-1 and V is TRBV11-3; D is perhaps TRBD2 (6 bases). CDR1 is SGHNT, CDR2 YENEEA, per germline. CDR3 size: 16 residues. V was pared by 5 bases and J by 6 bases, with 20 bases between.

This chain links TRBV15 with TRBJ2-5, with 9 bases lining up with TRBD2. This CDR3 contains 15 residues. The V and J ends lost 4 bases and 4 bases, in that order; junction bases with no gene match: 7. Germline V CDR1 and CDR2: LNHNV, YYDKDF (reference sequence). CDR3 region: CATSNSGGSRETQYF. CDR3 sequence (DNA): TGTGCCACCAGCAATAGCGGGGGTTCTAGAGAGACCCAGTACTTC.

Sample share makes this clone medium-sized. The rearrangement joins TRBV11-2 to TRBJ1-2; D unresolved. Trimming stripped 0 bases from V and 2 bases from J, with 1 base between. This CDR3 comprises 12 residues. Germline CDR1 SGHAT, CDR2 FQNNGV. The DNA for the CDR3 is TGTGCCAGCAGCTTAGACAACTATGGCTACACCTTC. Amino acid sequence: CASSLDNYGYTF.

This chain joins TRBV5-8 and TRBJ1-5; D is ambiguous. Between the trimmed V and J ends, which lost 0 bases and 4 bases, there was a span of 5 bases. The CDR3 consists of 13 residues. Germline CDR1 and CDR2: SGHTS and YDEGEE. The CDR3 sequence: CASSLAVNQPQHF. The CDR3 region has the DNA TGTGCCAGCAGCTTGGCCGTGAATCAGCCCCAGCATTTT.

CDR3 coding DNA: TGTGCCAGCAGCCACCGTCCGTGGGAGGGCGTCACCGGGGAGCTGTTTTTT. As protein: CASSHRPWEGVTGELFF. The gene calls are TRBV11-3 and TRBJ2-2, with TRBD2 matching 7 bases. With 5 bases clipped from V and 4 bases from J, the junction kept 13 bases outside the gene matches. Germline V gene lookup returns CDR1 SGHNT and CDR2 YENEEA. The CDR3 is 17 amino acids. Using reference TRBV11-3 and TRBJ2-2 for the parts outside the CDR3, the full variable domain is EAGVVQSPRYKIIEKKQPVAFWCNPISGHNTLYWYLQNLGQGPELLIRYENEEAVDDSQLPKDRFSAERLKGVDSTLKIQPAELGDSAVYLCASSHRPWEGVTGELFFGEGSRLTVL.

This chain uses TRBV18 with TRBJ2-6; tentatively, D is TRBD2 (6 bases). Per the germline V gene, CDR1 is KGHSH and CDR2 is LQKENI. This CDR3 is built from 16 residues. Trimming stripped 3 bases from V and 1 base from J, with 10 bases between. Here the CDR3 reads CASSPRSGSGANVLTF. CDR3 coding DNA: TGTGCCAGCTCACCTCGAAGCGGGTCTGGGGCCAACGTCCTGACTTTC.

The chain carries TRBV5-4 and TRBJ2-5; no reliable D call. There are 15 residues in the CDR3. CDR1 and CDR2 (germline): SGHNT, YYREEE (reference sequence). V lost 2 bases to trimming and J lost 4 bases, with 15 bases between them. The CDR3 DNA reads TGTGCCAGCAGCTTAAACACTATGAGTGGAGAGACCCAGTACTTC. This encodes CASSLNTMSGETQYF. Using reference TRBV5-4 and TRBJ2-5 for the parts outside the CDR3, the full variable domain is ETGVTQSPTHLIKTRGQQVTLRCSSQSGHNTVSWYQQALGQGPQFIFQYYREEENGRGNFPPRFSGLQFPNYSSELNVNALELDDSALYLCASSLNTMSGETQYFGPGTRLLVL.

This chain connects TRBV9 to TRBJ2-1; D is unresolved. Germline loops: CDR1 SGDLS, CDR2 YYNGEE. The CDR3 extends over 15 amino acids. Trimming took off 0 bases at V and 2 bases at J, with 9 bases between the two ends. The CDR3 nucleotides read TGTGCCAGCAGCGTAGGAGGCCGCCCCTACAATGAGCAGTTCTTC. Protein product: CASSVGGRPYNEQFF.